The clone carrying this T cell receptor (beta chain) was counted many times. This sample was taken from a study of T-cell reconstitution after alpha-beta-depleted transplantation in children. Deletions cut 6 bases from V and 5 bases from J, with 14 bases between. The CDR3 consists of 13 residues. Unique molecular identifiers were incorporated when the TCRbeta library was constructed. Using its own MiXCR run on the PCR reads, TCRdb lists one record per CDR3 protein. The table has around 600,000 distinct CDR3 sequences, about 10% seen once; the top ten hold less than 5%. The chain recombines TRBV12-3 or TRBV12-4 with TRBJ2-7, with a possible D match to TRBD1 (6 bases). This clonotype was sampled from a human donor who donated a stem cell graft to a child with acute myeloid leukemia. Material: PBMCs from the stem cell graft donor, obtained from the stem cell graft. This CDR3 reads CASSSQGIDEQYF. In nucleotides, the CDR3 is TGTGCCAGCAGCTCTCAGGGGATAGACGAGCAGTACTTC.